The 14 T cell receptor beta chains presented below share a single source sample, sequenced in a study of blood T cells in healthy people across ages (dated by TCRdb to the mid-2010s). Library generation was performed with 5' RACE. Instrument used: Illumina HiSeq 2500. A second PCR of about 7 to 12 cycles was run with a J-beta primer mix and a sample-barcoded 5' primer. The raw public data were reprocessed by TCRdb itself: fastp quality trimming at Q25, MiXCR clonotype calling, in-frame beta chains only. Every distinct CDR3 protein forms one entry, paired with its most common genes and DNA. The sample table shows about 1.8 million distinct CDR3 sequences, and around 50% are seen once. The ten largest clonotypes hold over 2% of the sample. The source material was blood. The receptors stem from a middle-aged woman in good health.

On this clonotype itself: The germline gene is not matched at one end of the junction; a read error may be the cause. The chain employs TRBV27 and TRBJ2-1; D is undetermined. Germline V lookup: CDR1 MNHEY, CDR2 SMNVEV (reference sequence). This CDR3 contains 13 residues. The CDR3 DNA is TGTGCCAGCAGTCACACCGAATACAATGGGCAGTTCTTC. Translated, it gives CASSHTEYNGQFF.

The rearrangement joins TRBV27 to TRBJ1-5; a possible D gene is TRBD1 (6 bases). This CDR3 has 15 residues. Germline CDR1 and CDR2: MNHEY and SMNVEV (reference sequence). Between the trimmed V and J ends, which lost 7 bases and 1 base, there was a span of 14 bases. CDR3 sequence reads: CASKLGGISNQPQHF. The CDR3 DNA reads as TGTGCCAGCAAACTAGGGGGTATAAGCAATCAGCCCCAGCATTTT.

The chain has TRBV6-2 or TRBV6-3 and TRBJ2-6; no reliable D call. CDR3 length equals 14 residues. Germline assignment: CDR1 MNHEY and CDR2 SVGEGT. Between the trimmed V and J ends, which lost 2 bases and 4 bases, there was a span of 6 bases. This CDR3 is CASSYTGGANVLTF. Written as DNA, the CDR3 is TGTGCCAGCAGTTACACGGGCGGGGCCAACGTCCTGACTTTC.

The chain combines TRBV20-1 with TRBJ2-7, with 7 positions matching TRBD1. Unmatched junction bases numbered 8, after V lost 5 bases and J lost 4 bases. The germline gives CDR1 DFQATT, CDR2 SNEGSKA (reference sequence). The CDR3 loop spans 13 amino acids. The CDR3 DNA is TGCAGTGCTCAGGGACAGTTCCCGTACGAGCAGTACTTC. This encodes CSAQGQFPYEQYF.

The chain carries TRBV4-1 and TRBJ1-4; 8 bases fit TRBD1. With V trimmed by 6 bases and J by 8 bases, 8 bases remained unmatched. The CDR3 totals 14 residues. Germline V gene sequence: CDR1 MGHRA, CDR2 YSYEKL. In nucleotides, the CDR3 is TGCGCCAGCAGTGACAACAGGGGGAGCGAAAAACTGTTTTTT. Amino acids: CASSDNRGSEKLFF.

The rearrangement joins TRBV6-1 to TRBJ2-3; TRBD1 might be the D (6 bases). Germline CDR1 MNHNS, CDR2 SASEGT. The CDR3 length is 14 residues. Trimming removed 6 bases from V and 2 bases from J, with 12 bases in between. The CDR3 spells CASRKGDTTDTQYF. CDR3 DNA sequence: TGTGCCAGCAGGAAGGGGGACACCACAGATACGCAGTATTTT.

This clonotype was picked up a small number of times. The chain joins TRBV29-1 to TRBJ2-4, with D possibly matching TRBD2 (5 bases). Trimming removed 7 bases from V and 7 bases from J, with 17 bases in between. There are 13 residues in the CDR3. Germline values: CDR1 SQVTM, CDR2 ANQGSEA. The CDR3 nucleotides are TGCAGCGGCCTACTAGAATCTGCCAACATTCAGTACTTC. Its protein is CSGLLESANIQYF.

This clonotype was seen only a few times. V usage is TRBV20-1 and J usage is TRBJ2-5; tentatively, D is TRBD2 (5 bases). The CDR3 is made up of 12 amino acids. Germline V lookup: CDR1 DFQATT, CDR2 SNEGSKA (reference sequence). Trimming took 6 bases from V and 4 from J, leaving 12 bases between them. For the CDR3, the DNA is TGCAGTGCCCCGACGGAGGTAGAGACCCAGTACTTC. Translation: CSAPTEVETQYF.

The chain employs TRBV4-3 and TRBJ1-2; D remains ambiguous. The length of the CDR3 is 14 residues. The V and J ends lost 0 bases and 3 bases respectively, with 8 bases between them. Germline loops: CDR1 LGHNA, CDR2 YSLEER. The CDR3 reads CASSQDYGDYGYTF. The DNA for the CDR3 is TGCGCCAGCAGCCAAGATTACGGAGACTATGGCTACACCTTC.

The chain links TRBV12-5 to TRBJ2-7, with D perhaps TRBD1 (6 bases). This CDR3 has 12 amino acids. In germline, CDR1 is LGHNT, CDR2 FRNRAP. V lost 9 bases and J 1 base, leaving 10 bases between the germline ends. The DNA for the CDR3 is TGTGCTAGGGGGACACCGTCCTACGAGCAGTACTTC. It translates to CARGTPSYEQYF.

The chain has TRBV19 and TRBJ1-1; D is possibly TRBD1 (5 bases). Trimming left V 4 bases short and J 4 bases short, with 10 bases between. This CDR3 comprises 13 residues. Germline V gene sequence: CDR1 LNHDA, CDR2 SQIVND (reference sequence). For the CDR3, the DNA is TGTGCCAGTAGTAAAAATACAGGCACTGAAGCTTTCTTT. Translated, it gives CASSKNTGTEAFF.

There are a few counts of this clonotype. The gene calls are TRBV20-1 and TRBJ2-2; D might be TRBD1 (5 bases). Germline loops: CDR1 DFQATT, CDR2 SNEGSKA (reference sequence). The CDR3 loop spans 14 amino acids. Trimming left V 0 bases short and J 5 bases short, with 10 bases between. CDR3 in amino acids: CSARDGRGTGELFF. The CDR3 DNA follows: TGCAGTGCTAGAGACGGTAGGGGTACCGGGGAGCTGTTTTTT.

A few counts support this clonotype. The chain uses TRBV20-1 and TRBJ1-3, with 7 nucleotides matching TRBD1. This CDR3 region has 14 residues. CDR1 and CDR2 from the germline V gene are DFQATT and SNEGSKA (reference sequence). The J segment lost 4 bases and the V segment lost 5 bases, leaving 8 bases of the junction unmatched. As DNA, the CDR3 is TGCAGTGCTCGTTCGACAGGGACAGGAAACACCATATATTTT. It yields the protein CSARSTGTGNTIYF.

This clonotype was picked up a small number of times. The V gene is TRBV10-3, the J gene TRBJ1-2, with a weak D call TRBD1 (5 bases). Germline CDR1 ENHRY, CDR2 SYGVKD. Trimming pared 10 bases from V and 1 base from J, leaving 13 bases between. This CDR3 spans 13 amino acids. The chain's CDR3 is CATATGDNYGYTF. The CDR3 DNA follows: TGTGCCACCGCAACAGGAGATAACTATGGCTACACCTTC.